The 26 T cell receptor beta chains in this list originate from one sample, sequenced in a study of shared clonotypes between healthy human individuals. In the naive CD8 group, cells lacked CD45RO and were positively selected for CCR7, so terminally differentiated effector memory CD45RA+ cells were left out. Clones were sequenced by immunoSEQ multiplex PCR, and TCRdb holds only the in-frame ones, with some missing. The table lists around 2.1 million clones, roughly 91% of them singletons, with more than 1.5% in the top ten. Sequenced material: naive CD8+ T cells from PBMCs. Receptors originate from a man between 18 and 35 years old in good health. Some clones in this sample may be carry-over from other donors' samples.

The sample holds a few counts of this clone. The genes are TRBV7-2 and TRBJ1-2; D gene uncertain. Germline-derived CDR1 and CDR2 are SGHTA and FQGNSA. CDR3 size: 10 residues. Trimming took 8 bases from V and 13 from J, leaving 14 bases between them. DNA of the CDR3: TGTGCCAGCGCCTTGGGCCGACCCACCTTC. As protein: CASALGRPTF.

CDR3 protein: CASSLTGFNEQYF. In nucleotides, the CDR3 is TGCGCCAGCAGCTTGACAGGGTTTAACGAGCAGTACTTC. This sequence joins TRBV5-1 and TRBJ2-7; maybe TRBD1 (6 bases). Germline V gene data show CDR1 as SGHRS and CDR2 as YFSETQ. The CDR3 has 13 residues. Trimming shortened V by 1 base and J by 5 bases, and 10 bases separated the two germline ends. Using reference TRBV5-1 and TRBJ2-7 for the parts outside the CDR3, the full variable domain is KAGVTQTPRYLIKTRGQQVTLSCSPISGHRSVSWYQQTPGQGLQFLFEYFSETQRNKGNFPGRFSGRQFSNSRSEMNVSTLELGDSALYLCASSLTGFNEQYFGPGTRLTVT.

This sequence joins TRBV27 and TRBJ1-6; possibly TRBD1 for D (5 bases). This CDR3 comprises 14 residues. Per the germline V gene, CDR1 is MNHEY and CDR2 is SMNVEV (reference sequence). Trimming pared 3 bases from V and 7 bases from J, leaving 10 bases between. The DNA for the CDR3 is TGTGCCAGCAGTTTTACCAGGGAGAATTCACCCCTCCACTTT. It encodes CASSFTRENSPLHF.

The gene calls are TRBV2 and TRBJ2-1; 16 nucleotides line up with TRBD2. The CDR3 length is 21 residues. Germline-derived CDR1 and CDR2 are SNHLY and FYNNEI. The junction had 12 bases not matched to a gene; V was cut back by 3 bases and J by 1 base. Written as DNA, the CDR3 is TGTGCCAGCAGTGACCCCAAACCCGGGACTAGCGGGAGGGAGTCCTACAATGAGCAGTTCTTC. Its translation: CASSDPKPGTSGRESYNEQFF.

CDR3 DNA sequence: TGTGCCAGCAGCTTAGTTGGAGGTGCTAACACTGAAGCTTTCTTT. This sequence encodes CASSLVGGANTEAFF. This chain links TRBV13 with TRBJ1-1; D remains ambiguous. From germline, CDR1 is PRHDT and CDR2 FYEKMQ (reference sequence). Between the trimmed V and J ends, which lost 1 base and 2 bases, there was a span of 11 bases. CDR3 size: 15 residues.

J is TRBJ1-2 and V is TRBV7-8; D uncertain. CDR1 and CDR2 from the germline V gene are SGHVS and FQNEAQ. This CDR3 contains 14 residues. Trimming shortened V by 0 bases and J by 8 bases, and 13 bases separated the two germline ends. The CDR3 DNA reads TGTGCCAGCAGCTTAGCTCCGGCCGGAGGCGGCTACACCTTC. Translating gives CASSLAPAGGGYTF.

The chain has TRBV28 and TRBJ1-1; TRBD1 is a possible D gene (5 bases). Germline-derived CDR1 and CDR2 are MDHEN and SYDVKM. This CDR3 has 16 residues. The germline V and J ends were trimmed by 3 bases and 1 base, with 15 bases remaining between them. The CDR3 protein is CASSLGFAGKNTEAFF. The CDR3 nucleotides read TGTGCCAGCAGTTTGGGGTTTGCAGGGAAGAACACTGAAGCTTTCTTT.

The sample holds one count of this clone. The rearrangement uses TRBV27 and TRBJ2-1; 11 bases align to TRBD1. Germline lookup yields CDR1 MNHEY and CDR2 SMNVEV (reference sequence). There are 14 residues in the CDR3. V lost 6 bases, J lost 4 bases, and 2 bases stayed unmatched. CDR3 DNA sequence: TGTGCCAGCAGGGGACAGGGGGTATACAATGAGCAGTTCTTC. Amino acids: CASRGQGVYNEQFF.

The rearrangement links TRBV6-5 to TRBJ2-2, with a weak D call TRBD1 (5 bases). Germline lookup yields CDR1 MNHEY and CDR2 SVGAGI. Trimming pared 7 bases from V and 1 base from J, leaving 13 bases between. The CDR3 consists of 15 residues. The CDR3 region has the DNA TGTGCCAGCACCATACGCCAGGGGAACACCGGGGAGCTGTTTTTT. This codes for CASTIRQGNTGELFF.

This chain joins TRBV11-3 and TRBJ2-7; possibly TRBD2 for D (5 bases). Trimming took off 5 bases at V and 1 base at J, with 15 bases between the two ends. Germline CDR1 reads SGHNT; CDR2 reads YENEEA. This CDR3 region has 15 residues. As DNA, the CDR3 is TGTGCCAGCAGCCTAAGCGGCCACCCTTCCTACGAGCAGTACTTC. Translation gives CASSLSGHPSYEQYF.

The chain carries TRBV5-6 and TRBJ2-7, with D unresolved. CDR3 length: 14 residues. From germline, CDR1 is SGHDT and CDR2 YYEEEE. Trimming took off 4 bases at V and 9 bases at J, with 20 bases between the two ends. This CDR3 is CASSLLDDSRGQYF. Here the CDR3 DNA reads TGTGCCAGCAGCCTCCTTGATGATTCGCGCGGGCAGTACTTC.

This sequence joins TRBV7-9 and TRBJ1-2; possible D gene TRBD1, 5 bases. Trimming removed 5 bases from V and 0 bases from J, with 16 bases in between. The V gene's germline CDR1 is SEHNR and CDR2 FQNEAQ (reference sequence). The length of the CDR3 is 16 residues. The CDR3 loop reads CASSPPLTDSNYGYTF. The CDR3 nucleotides are TGTGCCAGCAGCCCTCCTTTGACAGATTCTAACTATGGCTACACCTTC.

The gene calls are TRBV4-2 and TRBJ2-3; D is unclear. Germline assignment: CDR1 LGHNA and CDR2 YNFKEQ. There are 14 residues in the CDR3. Between the trimmed V and J ends, which lost 2 bases and 4 bases, there was a span of 10 bases. DNA for the CDR3: TGTGCCAGCAGCCAAAGGTCCCCCGCAGATACGCAGTATTTT. This sequence encodes CASSQRSPADTQYF.

This clone has just a few counts. The chain is built from TRBV6-1 and TRBJ1-1, with TRBD1 identical over 7 bases. The CDR3 sequence is 11 residues long. CDR1 MNHNS and CDR2 SASEGT come from the germline V gene. Losses at the gene ends were 6 bases for V and 6 bases for J; bases not matched to a gene: 1. This chain's CDR3 is CASSDRAEAFF. The CDR3 nucleotides are TGTGCCAGCAGCGACAGGGCTGAAGCTTTCTTT.

J is TRBJ1-2 and V is TRBV7-2; tentatively, D is TRBD1 (5 bases). With 7 bases removed from V and 2 bases from J, the gap between germline ends came to 23 bases. CDR1 and CDR2 from the germline V gene are SGHTA and FQGNSA. There are 17 residues in the CDR3. The CDR3 here is CASTEGPFTGMNYGYTF. The CDR3 region has the DNA TGTGCCAGCACTGAGGGCCCATTTACAGGAATGAACTATGGCTACACCTTC.

This chain connects TRBV19 to TRBJ2-7; TRBD2 might be the D (6 bases). The V and J ends lost 3 bases and 5 bases respectively, with 23 bases between them. Germline CDR1 reads LNHDA; CDR2 reads SQIVND (reference sequence). This CDR3 is 17 amino acids long. Written as DNA, the CDR3 is TGTGCCAGTAGTATTGGAGCCGCCCGGGAGTGGTCTCACGAGCAGTACTTC. Its protein is CASSIGAAREWSHEQYF.

J is TRBJ2-1 and V is TRBV9, with D perhaps TRBD2 (5 bases). The CDR3 spans 15 residues. The germline V gene encodes CDR1 SGDLS and CDR2 YYNGEE. Deletions cut 2 bases from V and 2 bases from J, with 11 bases between. The CDR3 is CASSVDGVTYNEQFF. The DNA for the CDR3 is TGTGCCAGCAGCGTTGACGGGGTAACCTACAATGAGCAGTTCTTC. Full variable domain (remainder filled in from reference TRBV9 and TRBJ2-1): DSGVTQTPKHLITATGQRVTLRCSPRSGDLSVYWYQQSLDQGLQFLIQYYNGEERAKGNILERFSAQQFPDLHSELNLSSLELGDSALYFCASSVDGVTYNEQFFGPGTRLTVL.

V and J are TRBV19 and TRBJ2-1, with 8 bases identical to TRBD2. Germline V gene data show CDR1 as LNHDA and CDR2 as SQIVND (reference sequence). With V trimmed by 3 bases and J by 4 bases, 8 bases remained unmatched. The CDR3 contains 16 residues. The CDR3 reads CASSIPSGLNYNEQFF. DNA of the CDR3: TGTGCCAGTAGTATTCCTAGCGGGCTGAATTACAATGAGCAGTTCTTC.

In regard to this clone: Other DNA sequences of this sample code for an identical CDR3. The chain couples TRBV6-6 to TRBJ2-5; D not resolved. Trimming cost V 0 bases and J 2 bases, with 7 bases left between them. Germline CDR1 MNHNY, CDR2 SVGAGI (reference sequence). The CDR3 has 14 residues. CDR3 DNA sequence: TGTGCCAGCAGTTACTCGGCAAAGCAAGAGACCCAGTACTTC. Translated: CASSYSAKQETQYF.

This chain uses TRBV4-1 with TRBJ2-2, with 9 bases identical to TRBD1. The CDR3 consists of 17 residues. V lost 3 bases, J lost 1 base, and 6 bases stayed unmatched. Germline CDR1 reads MGHRA; CDR2 reads YSYEKL. The CDR3 reads CASSHTRQGVNTGELFF. For the CDR3, the DNA is TGCGCCAGCAGCCATACCCGACAGGGGGTGAACACCGGGGAGCTGTTTTTT.

This sequence joins TRBV5-4 and TRBJ2-3; 8 nucleotides agree with TRBD1. Germline values: CDR1 SGHNT, CDR2 YYREEE (reference sequence). The V gene end was trimmed by 4 bases and the J gene end by 5 bases; junction bases not matched to a gene: 9. The CDR3 extends over 15 amino acids. Here the CDR3 DNA reads TGTGCCAGCAGCGCCGGACAGGGCGGCGAAGATACGCAGTATTTT. Amino acids: CASSAGQGGEDTQYF. The whole variable domain, remainder taken from reference TRBV5-4 and TRBJ2-3, is ETGVTQSPTHLIKTRGQQVTLRCSSQSGHNTVSWYQQALGQGPQFIFQYYREEENGRGNFPPRFSGLQFPNYSSELNVNALELDDSALYLCASSAGQGGEDTQYFGPGTRLTVL.

V usage is TRBV5-1 and J usage is TRBJ1-2; D possibly corresponds to TRBD1 (5 bases). Germline V gene sequence: CDR1 SGHRS, CDR2 YFSETQ. The CDR3 spans 14 residues. The V end lost 0 bases, the J end lost 2 bases, and 8 bases lay between the germline ends. The CDR3: CASSLDWGNYGYTF. CDR3 nucleotides: TGCGCCAGCAGCTTGGATTGGGGGAACTATGGCTACACCTTC. Combining the CDR3 with reference TRBV5-1 and TRBJ1-2 gives the whole variable domain KAGVTQTPRYLIKTRGQQVTLSCSPISGHRSVSWYQQTPGQGLQFLFEYFSETQRNKGNFPGRFSGRQFSNSRSEMNVSTLELGDSALYLCASSLDWGNYGYTFGSGTRLTVV.

The chain has TRBV4-1 and TRBJ2-1, with D unclear. Deletions cut 2 bases from V and 0 bases from J, with 14 bases between. The CDR3 has 17 amino acids. CDR1 and CDR2 (germline): MGHRA, YSYEKL. CDR3 coding DNA: TGCGCCAGCAGCCAAAACAGACTGGAAAGCTCCTACAATGAGCAGTTCTTC. Encoded protein: CASSQNRLESSYNEQFF.

This chain connects TRBV7-9 to TRBJ1-4; TRBD1 aligns across 10 bases. From germline, CDR1 is SEHNR and CDR2 FQNEAQ (reference sequence). This CDR3 is 18 amino acids long. With V trimmed by 2 bases and J by 8 bases, 14 bases remained unmatched. CDR3 nucleotide sequence: TGTGCCAGCAGCTTACCTCTCAATTCTGGGGACAGGGGCGAAAAACTGTTTTTT. Protein sequence: CASSLPLNSGDRGEKLFF.

A word on this clone: The identical CDR3 is also encoded by other nucleotide sequences in the sample. The chain joins TRBV4-1 to TRBJ1-1; 8 nucleotides match TRBD1. Unmatched junction bases numbered 5, after V lost 4 bases and J lost 1 base. Germline loops: CDR1 MGHRA, CDR2 YSYEKL. This CDR3 region has 15 residues. DNA of the CDR3: TGCGCCAGCAGCCCGAGGACAGGGAAGAACACTGAAGCTTTCTTT. Its translation: CASSPRTGKNTEAFF.

The chain uses TRBV19 and TRBJ2-1; D remains unclear. Germline V gene lookup returns CDR1 LNHDA and CDR2 SQIVND (reference sequence). The CDR3 totals 14 residues. The V and J ends lost 7 bases and 0 bases respectively, with 10 bases between them. The CDR3 region has the DNA TGTGCCAGTAATAACCGGAGCTCCTACAATGAGCAGTTCTTC. It codes for CASNNRSSYNEQFF. Using reference TRBV19 and TRBJ2-1 for the parts outside the CDR3, the full variable domain is DGGITQSPKYLFRKEGQNVTLSCEQNLNHDAMYWYRQDPGQGLRLIYYSQIVNDFQKGDIAEGYSVSREKKESFPLTVTSAQKNPTAFYLCASNNRSSYNEQFFGPGTRLTVL.